This T cell receptor (beta chain) is drawn from a study of blood T cell repertoires in COVID-19. Study as a whole: Samples taken during acute and convalescent COVID-19 were collected in the United States, Italy and Spain. Sample material is recorded as cDNA or gDNA derived from T cells, B-cell-depleted T cells, or PBMCs.

Original processing notes: Amplified reference gene primers provided the basis for estimating nucleated cell counts. Data came from immunoSEQ multiplex PCR; TCRdb stores just in-frame clones and leaves some out. V, J and clone size reflect that table, while D and trimming were determined from the DNA. Among approximately 210,000 clones, around 84% were seen once, and the ten largest hold about 20%. The V and J ends lost 8 bases and 2 bases, in that order; junction bases with no gene match: 6. Germline assignment: CDR1 ENHRY and CDR2 SYGVKD. The CDR3 runs 14 residues. The chain has TRBV10-3 and TRBJ2-1, with 7 bases that match TRBD2. Sequenced sample: peripheral blood. This sequence was found in a human donor in a cohort sampled during active COVID-19. The CDR3 spells CAIAGRETYNEQFF. DNA for the CDR3: TGTGCCATCGCAGGGCGGGAGACCTACAATGAGCAGTTCTTC.